Each of the 21 T cell receptor beta chains below was sequenced from the same sample in a study of cytomegalovirus exposure and HLA in healthy donors (dated by TCRdb to 2016 to 2017). Library construction relied on the immunoSEQ multiplex PCR assay. A mixture of 60 forward primers for TCR Vbeta segments and 13 reverse primers for TCR Jbeta segments was used in the multiplex PCR. TCRdb limited this immuneACCESS table to in-frame rearrangements with V and J called. A share of clones is missing; checked studies link under half to unresolved V genes, and the rest is unexplained. Present in this sample are about 160,000 clones, around 77% of which were seen just once. Roughly 2% of the sample rests with the top ten. Source material: PBMCs. The receptors come from a man aged 45-65 years in good health and CMV-seropositive.

The chain joins TRBV9 to TRBJ2-3; TRBD2 is a possible D gene (7 bases). The CDR3 sequence is 13 residues long. Trimming cost V 4 bases and J 6 bases, with 12 bases left between them. Germline V gives CDR1 SGDLS, CDR2 YYNGEE. This CDR3 is CASSLGGADTQYF. DNA of the CDR3: TGTGCCAGCAGCTTGGGGGGGGCGGATACGCAGTATTTT.

The chain recombines TRBV27 with TRBJ1-2; possible D gene TRBD1, 5 bases. The V end lost 0 bases, the J end lost 5 bases, and 10 bases lay between the germline ends. From germline, CDR1 is MNHEY and CDR2 SMNVEV (reference sequence). The CDR3 loop spans 14 amino acids. The CDR3 DNA reads as TGTGCCAGCAGTTTATCCACAGGAGAATATGGCTACACCTTC. Its translation: CASSLSTGEYGYTF.

This clone was recorded only once. The chain combines TRBV6-6 with TRBJ2-1; 7 bases are shared with TRBD2. V was clipped by 0 bases and J by 3 bases; unmatched bases: 5. Germline-derived CDR1 and CDR2 are MNHNY and SVGAGI (reference sequence). CDR3 length equals 16 residues. The CDR3: CASSYSPSGFYNEQFF. The CDR3 DNA reads TGTGCCAGCAGTTACTCCCCTAGCGGTTTCTACAATGAGCAGTTCTTC.

This clone appeared a single time. This chain joins TRBV6-4 and TRBJ1-1, with TRBD1 as a possible D gene (6 bases). Germline CDR1 MRHNA, CDR2 SNTAGT. The CDR3 is 14 residues long. Trimming stripped 6 bases from V and 1 base from J, with 12 bases between. In nucleotides, the CDR3 is TGTGCCAGCAGACCGGGACACGAGAACACTGAAGCTTTCTTT. It translates to CASRPGHENTEAFF.

As DNA, the CDR3 is TGTGCCAGCAGCTTACACCCAGTGGCAAATTCACCCCTCCACTTT. The encoded protein is CASSLHPVANSPLHF. The rearrangement links TRBV7-9 to TRBJ1-6; D uncertain. The CDR3 has 15 amino acids. With 2 bases removed from V and 7 bases from J, the gap between germline ends came to 12 bases. Germline V gene sequence: CDR1 SEHNR, CDR2 FQNEAQ (reference sequence).

Comments on this clone: Germline and junction disagree at one end, which may indicate a read error. The gene calls are TRBV18 and TRBJ2-5; 8 nucleotides line up with TRBD1. Germline CDR1 is KGHSH and CDR2 is LQKENI. This CDR3 has 15 residues. The CDR3 region is CASSPRTGPQGTQYF. The DNA for the CDR3 is TGTGCCAGCTCACCACGGACAGGGCCCCAAGGGACCCAGTACTTC. Drawing the rest from reference TRBV18 and TRBJ2-5, the complete variable domain is NAGVMQNPRHLVRRRGQEARLRCSPMKGHSHVYWYRQLPEEGLKFMVYLQKENIIDESGMPKERFSAEFPKEGPSILRIQQVVRGDSAAYFCASSPRTGPQGTQYFGPGTRLLVL.

The V and J genes are TRBV4-3 and TRBJ2-5, with a possible D match to TRBD2 (5 bases). In germline, CDR1 is LGHNA, CDR2 YSLEER. CDR3 length: 15 amino acids. The ends were cut back, 0 bases at V and 5 bases at J, with 13 bases in the middle. CDR3 DNA: TGCGCCAGCAGCCAAGACCTTGGACTGGCGGAGACCCAGTACTTC. As protein: CASSQDLGLAETQYF.

The V gene is TRBV7-3, the J gene TRBJ2-7, with D maybe TRBD1 (6 bases). The CDR3 covers 14 residues. Deletions cut 2 bases from V and 3 bases from J, with 11 bases between. Germline V gene sequence: CDR1 SGHTA, CDR2 FQGTGA. CDR3 sequence reads: CASSLGLQGYEQYF. As DNA, the CDR3 is TGTGCCAGCAGCTTAGGTCTACAGGGCTACGAGCAGTACTTC.

The chain has TRBV7-2 and TRBJ1-2, with TRBD1 as a possible D gene (6 bases). In germline, CDR1 is SGHTA, CDR2 FQGNSA. CDR3 length equals 15 residues. V gave up 5 bases and J gave up 7 bases, with 20 bases separating them. The CDR3 is CASSPTSGALAGYTF. DNA of the CDR3: TGTGCCAGCAGCCCCACCTCAGGGGCCCTTGCTGGCTACACCTTC. The full variable domain, its missing parts supplied by reference TRBV7-2 and TRBJ1-2, is GAGVSQSPSNKVTEKGKDVELRCDPISGHTALYWYRQSLGQGLEFLIYFQGNSAPDKSGLPSDRFSAERTGGSVSTLTIQRTQQEDSAVYLCASSPTSGALAGYTFGSGTRLTVV.

The V and J genes are TRBV25-1 and TRBJ1-4; 7 nucleotides agree with TRBD1. V lost 4 bases, J lost 8 bases, and 10 bases stayed unmatched. Germline CDR1 is MGHDK and CDR2 is SYGVNS. The CDR3 loop spans 15 amino acids. The CDR3 loop reads CASSAMTGSREKLFF. The CDR3 DNA reads as TGTGCCAGCAGTGCCATGACAGGGTCTAGAGAAAAACTGTTTTTT.

The V call is TRBV27, the J call TRBJ2-5; 11 bases align to TRBD2. The CDR3 length is 15 residues. Trimming removed 6 bases from V and 9 bases from J; junction bases left unmatched: 12. Germline CDR1 is MNHEY and CDR2 is SMNVEV (reference sequence). CDR3 DNA: TGTGCCAGCAGCCCAGAGACTAGCGGGGCTCAGGCCCAGTACTTC. Amino acids: CASSPETSGAQAQYF.

The chain carries TRBV10-3 and TRBJ1-1; TRBD1 aligns across 7 bases. V dropped 6 bases and J dropped 3; count of bases not matched to a gene: 7. The CDR3 spans 14 residues. The germline V gene has CDR1 ENHRY and CDR2 SYGVKD. The CDR3 reads CAISPGQRHTEAFF. DNA of the CDR3: TGTGCCATCAGCCCGGGACAGCGTCACACTGAAGCTTTCTTT.

This chain uses TRBV7-9 with TRBJ2-7; perhaps TRBD1 as D (6 bases). The CDR3 runs to 14 residues. The V end lost 3 bases, the J end lost 2 bases, and 11 bases lay between the germline ends. The germline CDR1 and CDR2 sequences are SEHNR and FQNEAQ (reference sequence). CDR3 bases: TGTGCCAGCAGCTTCGGGACACCAACCTACGAGCAGTACTTC. Protein: CASSFGTPTYEQYF.

The chain uses TRBV2 and TRBJ1-4; D not certain. Trimming stripped 1 base from V and 8 bases from J, with 11 bases between. Germline loops: CDR1 SNHLY, CDR2 FYNNEI. The CDR3 consists of 14 residues. DNA for the CDR3: TGTGCCAGCAGTGAAGGGCAGGCTGGGGAAAAACTGTTTTTT. It codes for CASSEGQAGEKLFF.

V and J are TRBV19 and TRBJ2-7; the match to TRBD2 covers 11 bases. From germline, CDR1 is LNHDA and CDR2 SQIVND (reference sequence). The CDR3 is 18 amino acids. V dropped 1 base and J dropped 0; count of bases not matched to a gene: 8. The CDR3 bases are TGTGCCAGTAGTATAGGACTAGCGGGGCGAACAAGCTCCTACGAGCAGTACTTC. Translated: CASSIGLAGRTSSYEQYF.

This chain uses TRBV5-6 with TRBJ1-6; D unresolved. Trimming took 1 base from V and 0 from J, leaving 11 bases between them. Germline-derived CDR1 and CDR2 are SGHDT and YYEEEE. This CDR3 has 17 amino acids. CDR3 region: CASSLWHGSSYNSPLHF. The CDR3 nucleotides are TGTGCCAGCAGCTTGTGGCACGGGAGCTCCTATAATTCACCCCTCCACTTT.

The chain combines TRBV29-1 with TRBJ1-1; TRBD1 might be the D (5 bases). CDR1 is SQVTM and CDR2 is ANQGSEA in the germline V gene. The CDR3 extends over 11 amino acids. Trimming removed 7 bases at V and 3 bases at J, with 9 bases between. The CDR3: CSGTQDTEAFF. The DNA for the CDR3 is TGCAGCGGAACACAGGACACTGAAGCTTTCTTT.

The chain is built from TRBV5-4 and TRBJ2-7; 9 nucleotides agree with TRBD1. Germline V gene sequence: CDR1 SGHNT, CDR2 YYREEE (reference sequence). Trimming took 4 bases from V and 5 from J; bases not matched to a gene: 10. The CDR3 extends over 15 amino acids. DNA of the CDR3: TGTGCCAGCAGCCCTCCGGGACAGGGATCCCACGAGCAGTACTTC. Its translation: CASSPPGQGSHEQYF.

The chain recombines TRBV7-8 with TRBJ1-1, with D maybe TRBD1 (6 bases). The germline V and J ends were trimmed by 1 base and 7 bases, with 7 bases remaining between them. The CDR3 spans 12 residues. CDR1 and CDR2 from the germline V gene are SGHVS and FQNEAQ. CDR3 nucleotide sequence: TGTGCCAGCAGCTTAGACAGGGATGAAGCTTTCTTT. It encodes CASSLDRDEAFF.

The rearrangement links TRBV2 to TRBJ2-3; the D is unclear. This CDR3 has 13 amino acids. Trimming took 1 base from V and 2 from J, leaving 4 bases between them. Germline V CDR1 and CDR2: SNHLY, FYNNEI. The CDR3 nucleotides are TGTGCCAGCAGTGAAGACTTCACAGATACGCAGTATTTT. Amino acid sequence: CASSEDFTDTQYF.

V gene TRBV7-2 combines with J gene TRBJ2-1, with 9 bases fitting TRBD1. The CDR3 has 15 residues. The V gene end was trimmed by 2 bases and the J gene end by 5 bases; junction bases not matched to a gene: 4. Per germline, CDR1 SGHTA and CDR2 FQGNSA. For the CDR3, the DNA is TGTGCCAGCAGCTTAAGGGGACAGGGAAACAATGAGCAGTTCTTC. Amino acid sequence: CASSLRGQGNNEQFF.